Here is one T cell receptor beta chain with its context. No antigen is known for it. This CDR3 is 15 amino acids long. The germline V gene encodes CDR1 KGHSH and CDR2 LQKENI. V was clipped by 3 bases and J by 2 bases, with 11 bases between them. These data belong to a study of Ad26.COV2.S vaccination and SARS-CoV-2 variants. At the level of the study: Each vaccinee took Ad26.COV2.S intramuscularly, once or twice 56 days apart.

Findings of the study overall: Substantial breadth was reported for post-vaccination spike-specific CD8+ and CD4+ T cells.

Method: immunoSEQ multiplex PCR; TCRdb's copy keeps in-frame clones and lacks some. The repertoire has hundreds of thousands of clones, roughly 90% of them found once; the top ten carry about 1.5%. Stated treatment: some 20 received Ad26.COV2.S at low or high dose, single or two shots; a few received placebo; per-sample allocation not given. Day 63 following the first vaccine or placebo injection was when the samples were taken. The receptor was isolated from a person between 18 and 65 years old who received the Ad26.COV2.S COVID-19 vaccine or a placebo. The V and J genes are TRBV18 and TRBJ1-5, with D possibly matching TRBD1 (5 bases). The starting material was peripheral blood, obtained in a trial of Ad26.COV2.S vaccine versus placebo. CDR3 residues: CASSPDSGGNQPQHF. For the CDR3, the DNA is TGTGCCAGCTCACCCGACAGTGGTGGCAATCAGCCCCAGCATTTT.